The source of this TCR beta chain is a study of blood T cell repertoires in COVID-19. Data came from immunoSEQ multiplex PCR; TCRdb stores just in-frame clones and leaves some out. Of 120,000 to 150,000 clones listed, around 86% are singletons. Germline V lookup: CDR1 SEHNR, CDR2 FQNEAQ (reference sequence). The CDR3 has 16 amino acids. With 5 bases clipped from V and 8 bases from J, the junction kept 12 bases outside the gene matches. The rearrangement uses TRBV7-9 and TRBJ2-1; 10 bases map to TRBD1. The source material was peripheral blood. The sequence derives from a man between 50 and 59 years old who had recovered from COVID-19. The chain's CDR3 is CASSNLRDRGLDEQFF. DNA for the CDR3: TGTGCCAGCAGCAACTTACGGGACAGGGGTTTAGATGAGCAGTTCTTC.